The 11 T cell receptor beta chains presented below share a single source sample, sequenced in a study of naive and memory T cell subsets. Four PCR rounds used nested alpha and beta constant region primers plus the SP2 primer. TCRdb fed the UMI-ligation and nested PCR reads into MiXCR, producing one record per CDR3 protein. The data contain more than 20,000 distinct CDR3 sequences, 5% to 5.5% of them singletons. An oligonucleotide containing a UMI was ligated to the 3' end of TCR cDNA. Sequencing was performed on blood. The receptors were sampled from an adult in good health.

In its sample, this clonotype was seen many times. The V gene is TRBV6-2 or TRBV6-3, the J gene TRBJ2-7; TRBD2 matches at 10 bases. CDR1 and CDR2 from the germline V gene are MNHEY and SVGEGT. V gave up 7 bases and J gave up 2 bases; unmatched junction bases: 5. This CDR3 comprises 14 residues. This chain's CDR3 is CASTLAGVPYEQYF. The CDR3 bases are TGTGCCAGCACCCTAGCGGGGGTACCCTACGAGCAGTACTTC.

This clonotype is medium-sized. The gene calls are TRBV7-9 and TRBJ2-1; D is possibly TRBD2 (5 bases). The CDR3 has 11 residues. Trimming took off 6 bases at V and 7 bases at J, with 7 bases between the two ends. Germline CDR1 SEHNR, CDR2 FQNEAQ (reference sequence). The CDR3 reads CASSWENEQFF. The CDR3 DNA follows: TGTGCCAGCAGTTGGGAGAATGAGCAGTTCTTC.

This clonotype was recorded at least ten times. The rearrangement uses TRBV28 and TRBJ1-2, with 10 bases aligning to TRBD1. In germline, CDR1 is MDHEN, CDR2 SYDVKM. J was trimmed by 4 bases and V by 4 bases; bases with no gene match: 3. The CDR3 has 14 amino acids. The CDR3 sequence is CASSSTGGPYGYTF. The DNA of the CDR3 is TGTGCCAGCAGTTCGACAGGGGGCCCCTATGGCTACACCTTC.

This clonotype was observed at least ten times. The CDR3 DNA follows: TGTGCCAGCAGTTCCTTCTGGGACAGGGACTTTCGAGGGGCTAACTATGGCTACACCTTC. Amino acid sequence: CASSSFWDRDFRGANYGYTF. This chain connects TRBV9 to TRBJ1-2, with 9 nucleotides matching TRBD1. V lost 5 bases and J lost 0; bases outside the gene matches: 20. The CDR3 totals 20 residues. Germline lookup yields CDR1 SGDLS and CDR2 YYNGEE.

This clonotype showed up many times. The chain combines TRBV9 with TRBJ2-3; no definite D call. The germline V gene has CDR1 SGDLS and CDR2 YYNGEE. The V end was cut by 3 bases, the J end by 2 bases, with 10 bases between. This CDR3 region has 14 residues. The CDR3 here is CASSARTNTDTQYF. In DNA, the CDR3 is TGTGCCAGCAGCGCAAGGACCAACACAGATACGCAGTATTTT.

The gene calls are TRBV6-6 and TRBJ2-1; 8 nucleotides match TRBD2. V lost 5 bases, J lost 10 bases, and 13 bases stayed unmatched. The CDR3 runs to 15 residues. Germline V gene data show CDR1 as MNHNY and CDR2 as SVGAGI (reference sequence). CDR3 sequence reads: CASSPHSGLESEQFF. For the CDR3, the DNA is TGTGCCAGCAGTCCCCATTCGGGACTAGAGTCGGAGCAGTTCTTC.

V usage is TRBV29-1 and J usage is TRBJ2-1; tentatively, D is TRBD2 (6 bases). Looked up from germline, CDR1 is SQVTM and CDR2 is ANQGSEA. With 6 bases removed from V and 6 bases from J, the gap between germline ends came to 12 bases. The CDR3 spans 12 residues. The CDR3: CSVFAGINEQFF. The CDR3 DNA follows: TGCAGCGTGTTCGCGGGGATCAATGAGCAGTTCTTC.

Worth noting for this clonotype: Possible read error: a much larger clone is one base away. The rearrangement links TRBV5-1 to TRBJ2-1; 12 bases match TRBD1. Germline CDR1 SGHRS, CDR2 YFSETQ. This CDR3 is built from 15 residues. CDR3 nucleotides: TGCGCCAGCAGCGCCGGGACAGGGGGCGGGAATGTGCAGTTCTTC. Its protein product is CASSAGTGGGNVQFF.

This clonotype has at least ten counts. This chain connects TRBV15 to TRBJ1-2; a weak D match, TRBD1 (6 bases). The CDR3 loop spans 19 amino acids. Germline loops: CDR1 LNHNV, CDR2 YYDKDF (reference sequence). Trimming removed 2 bases from V and 3 bases from J, with 25 bases in between. DNA of the CDR3: TGTGCCACCAGCAGATCGGGACTGGGGGGCCTAAGGTCGTACTATGGCTACACCTTC. Protein sequence: CATSRSGLGGLRSYYGYTF.

The sample holds a few counts of this clonotype. A single base separates this from a much larger clone, so it may be a read error. V is TRBV12-3 or TRBV12-4 and J is TRBJ2-5; D is perhaps TRBD1 or TRBD2 (5 bases each). The CDR3 extends over 13 amino acids. Trimming took 7 bases from V and 3 from J, leaving 12 bases between them. The CDR3 coding sequence is TGTGCCAGCAAGAGACAGAGGGAAGAGACCCAGTACTTC. The encoded protein is CASKRQREETQYF.

The table lists this clonotype with many counts. The chain couples TRBV25-1 to TRBJ1-1; D may be TRBD1 (6 bases). Germline V lookup: CDR1 MGHDK, CDR2 SYGVNS. The CDR3 totals 12 residues. Trimming took off 6 bases at V and 1 base at J, with 6 bases between the two ends. The CDR3 sequence is CASSRGNTEAFF. The CDR3 nucleotides are TGTGCCAGCAGCAGGGGGAACACTGAAGCTTTCTTT.